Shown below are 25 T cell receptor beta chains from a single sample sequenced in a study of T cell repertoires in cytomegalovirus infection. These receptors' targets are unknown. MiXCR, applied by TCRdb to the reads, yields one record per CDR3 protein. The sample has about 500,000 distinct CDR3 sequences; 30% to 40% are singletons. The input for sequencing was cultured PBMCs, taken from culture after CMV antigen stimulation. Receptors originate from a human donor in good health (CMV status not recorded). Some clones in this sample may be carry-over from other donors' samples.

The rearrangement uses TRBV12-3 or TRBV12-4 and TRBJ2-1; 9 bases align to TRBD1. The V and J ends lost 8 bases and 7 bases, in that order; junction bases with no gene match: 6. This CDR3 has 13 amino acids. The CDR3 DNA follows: TGTGCCAGCCGCTCGACAGGGGGGAATGAGCAGTTCTTC. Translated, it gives CASRSTGGNEQFF.

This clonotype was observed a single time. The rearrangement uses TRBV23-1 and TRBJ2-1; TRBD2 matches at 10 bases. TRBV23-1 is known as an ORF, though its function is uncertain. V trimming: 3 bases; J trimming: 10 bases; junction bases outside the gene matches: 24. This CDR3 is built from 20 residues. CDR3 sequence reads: CASSHLPLPEREGLDREQFF. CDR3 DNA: TGCGCCAGCAGTCACCTACCACTTCCGGAGCGGGAGGGCCTTGACCGCGAGCAGTTCTTC.

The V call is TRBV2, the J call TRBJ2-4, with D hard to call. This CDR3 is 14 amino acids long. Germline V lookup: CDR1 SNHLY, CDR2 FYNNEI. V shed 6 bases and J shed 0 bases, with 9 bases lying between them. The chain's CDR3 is CASRGGLAKNIQYF. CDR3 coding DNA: TGTGCCAGCAGGGGCGGCCTAGCCAAAAACATTCAGTACTTC.

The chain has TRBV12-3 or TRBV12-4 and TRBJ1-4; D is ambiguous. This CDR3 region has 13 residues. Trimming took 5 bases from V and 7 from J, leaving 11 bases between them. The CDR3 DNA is TGTGCCAGCAGTCAAAGGACTGCTGAAAAACTGTTTTTT. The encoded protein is CASSQRTAEKLFF.

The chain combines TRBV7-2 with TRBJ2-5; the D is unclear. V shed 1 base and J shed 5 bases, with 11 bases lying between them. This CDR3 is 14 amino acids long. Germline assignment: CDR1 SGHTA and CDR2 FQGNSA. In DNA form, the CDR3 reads TGTGCCAGCAGCTTAGATGGTGTGTTGGAGACCCAGTACTTC. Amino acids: CASSLDGVLETQYF.

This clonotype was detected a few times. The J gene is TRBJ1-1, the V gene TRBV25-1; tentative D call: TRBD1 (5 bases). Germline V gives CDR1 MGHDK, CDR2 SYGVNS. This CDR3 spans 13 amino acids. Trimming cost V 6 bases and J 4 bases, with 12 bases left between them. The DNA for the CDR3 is TGTGCCAGCAGAGGGGCTCGGGGCACTGAAGCTTTCTTT. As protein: CASRGARGTEAFF.

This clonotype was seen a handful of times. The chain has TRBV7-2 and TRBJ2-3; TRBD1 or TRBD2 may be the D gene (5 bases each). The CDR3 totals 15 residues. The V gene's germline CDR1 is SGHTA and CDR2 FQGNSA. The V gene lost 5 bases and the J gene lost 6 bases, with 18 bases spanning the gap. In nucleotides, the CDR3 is TGTGCCAGCAGCCCCGGGGCCCCGAAAAGCGATACGCAGTATTTT. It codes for CASSPGAPKSDTQYF.

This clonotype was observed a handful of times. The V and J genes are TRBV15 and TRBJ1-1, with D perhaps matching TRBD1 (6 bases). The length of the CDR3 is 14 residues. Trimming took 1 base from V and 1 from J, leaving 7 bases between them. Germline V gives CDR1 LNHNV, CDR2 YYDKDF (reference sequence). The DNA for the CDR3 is TGTGCCACCAGCAGAGCACAGGGGAACACTGAAGCTTTCTTT. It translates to CATSRAQGNTEAFF.

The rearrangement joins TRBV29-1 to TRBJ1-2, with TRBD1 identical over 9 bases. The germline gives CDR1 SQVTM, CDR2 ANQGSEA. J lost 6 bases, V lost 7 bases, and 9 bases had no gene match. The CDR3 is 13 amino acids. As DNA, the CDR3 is TGCAGCGCACCGGGACAGGGAGAAAATGGCTACACCTTC. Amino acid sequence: CSAPGQGENGYTF.

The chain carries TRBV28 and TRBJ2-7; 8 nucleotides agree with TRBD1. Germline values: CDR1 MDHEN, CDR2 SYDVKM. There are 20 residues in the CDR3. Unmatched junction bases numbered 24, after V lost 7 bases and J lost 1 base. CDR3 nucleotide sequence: TGTGCCAGCAAAGTTCGTCTGGGACAGGAGGTTTTATCCAAGTCCTACGAGCAGTACTTC. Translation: CASKVRLGQEVLSKSYEQYF.

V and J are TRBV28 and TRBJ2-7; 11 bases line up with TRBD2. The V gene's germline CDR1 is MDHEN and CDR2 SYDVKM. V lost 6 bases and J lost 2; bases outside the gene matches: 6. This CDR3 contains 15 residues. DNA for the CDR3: TGTGCCAGCAGCAGAACTAGCGGGAGAGCCTACGAGCAGTACTTC. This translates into CASSRTSGRAYEQYF.

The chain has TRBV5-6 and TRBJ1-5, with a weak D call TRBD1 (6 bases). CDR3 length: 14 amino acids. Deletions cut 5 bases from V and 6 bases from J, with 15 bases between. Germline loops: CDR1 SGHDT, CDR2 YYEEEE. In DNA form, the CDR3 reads TGTGCCAGCAGTAGAAGGGGGTCGGGTCAGCCCCAGCATTTT. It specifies CASSRRGSGQPQHF.

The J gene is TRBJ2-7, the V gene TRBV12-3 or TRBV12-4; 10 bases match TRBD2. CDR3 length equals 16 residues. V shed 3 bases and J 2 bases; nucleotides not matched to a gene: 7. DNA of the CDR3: TGTGCCAGCAGTTTCCCTAGCGGGAGACCAACCTACGAGCAGTACTTC. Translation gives CASSFPSGRPTYEQYF.

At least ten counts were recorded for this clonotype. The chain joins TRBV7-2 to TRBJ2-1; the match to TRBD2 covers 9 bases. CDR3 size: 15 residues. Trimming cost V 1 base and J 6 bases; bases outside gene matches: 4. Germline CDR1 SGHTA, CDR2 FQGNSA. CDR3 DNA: TGTGCCAGCAGCTTAGGCCTAGCGGGGCTCAATGAGCAGTTCTTC. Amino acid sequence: CASSLGLAGLNEQFF.

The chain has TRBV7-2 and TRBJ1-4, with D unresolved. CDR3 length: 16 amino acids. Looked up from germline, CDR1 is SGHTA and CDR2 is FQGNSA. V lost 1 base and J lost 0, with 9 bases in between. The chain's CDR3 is CASSLVRSSTNEKLFF. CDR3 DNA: TGTGCCAGCAGCTTAGTAAGGTCATCAACTAATGAAAAACTGTTTTTT.

The CDR3 coding sequence is TGTGCCAGTAGTATGTCAGGGGTCATTCCGTCCACCATATATTTT. It translates to CASSMSGVIPSTIYF. The chain joins TRBV19 to TRBJ1-3, with TRBD1 as a possible D gene (6 bases). Germline V gives CDR1 LNHDA, CDR2 SQIVND (reference sequence). The CDR3 runs 15 residues. Trimming left V 3 bases short and J 9 bases short, with 18 bases between.

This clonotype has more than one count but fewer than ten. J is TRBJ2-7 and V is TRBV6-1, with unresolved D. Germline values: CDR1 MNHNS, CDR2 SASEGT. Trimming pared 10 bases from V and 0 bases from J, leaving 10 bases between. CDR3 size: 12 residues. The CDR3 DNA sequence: TGTGCCACCATGACCCTCTCCTACGAGCAGTACGTC. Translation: CATMTLSYEQYV.

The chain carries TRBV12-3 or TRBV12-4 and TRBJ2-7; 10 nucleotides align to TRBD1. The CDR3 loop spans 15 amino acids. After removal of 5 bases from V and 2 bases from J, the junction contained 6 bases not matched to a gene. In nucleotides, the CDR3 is TGTGCCAGCAGTCCGAGGACAGGGGGTCCCTACGAGCAGTACTTC. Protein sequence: CASSPRTGGPYEQYF.

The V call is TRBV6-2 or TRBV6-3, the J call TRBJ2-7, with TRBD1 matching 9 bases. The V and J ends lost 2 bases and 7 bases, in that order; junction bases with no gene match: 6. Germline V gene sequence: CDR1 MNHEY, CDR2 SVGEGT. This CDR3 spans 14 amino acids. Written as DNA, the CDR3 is TGTGCCAGCAGTTACCCGGGACAGGGAGGAGAGCAGTACGTC. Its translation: CASSYPGQGGEQYV.

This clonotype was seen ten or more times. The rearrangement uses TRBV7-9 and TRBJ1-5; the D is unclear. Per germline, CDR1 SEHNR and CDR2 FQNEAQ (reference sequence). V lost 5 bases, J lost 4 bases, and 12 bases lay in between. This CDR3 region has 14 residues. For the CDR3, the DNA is TGTGCCAGCAGCACAAGGCAGGCTAATCAGCCCCAGCATTTT. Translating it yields CASSTRQANQPQHF.

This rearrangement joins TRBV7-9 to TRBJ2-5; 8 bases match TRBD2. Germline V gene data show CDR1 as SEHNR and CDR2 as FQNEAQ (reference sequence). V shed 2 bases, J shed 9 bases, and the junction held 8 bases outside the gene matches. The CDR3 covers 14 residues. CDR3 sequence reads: CASSLLAGPAAQYF. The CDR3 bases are TGTGCCAGCAGCTTACTAGCGGGCCCTGCGGCCCAGTACTTC.

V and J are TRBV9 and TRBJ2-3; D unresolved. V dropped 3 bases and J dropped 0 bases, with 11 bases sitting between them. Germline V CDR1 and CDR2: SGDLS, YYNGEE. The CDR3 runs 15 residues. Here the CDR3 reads CASSGSLGSTDTQYF. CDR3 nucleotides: TGTGCCAGCAGCGGTAGTTTGGGAAGCACAGATACGCAGTATTTT.

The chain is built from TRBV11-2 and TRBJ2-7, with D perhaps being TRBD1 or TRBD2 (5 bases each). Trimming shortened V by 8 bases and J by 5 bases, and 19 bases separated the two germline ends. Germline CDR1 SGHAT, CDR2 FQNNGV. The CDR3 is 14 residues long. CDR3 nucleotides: TGTGCCAGCTCTGGGGACGGGGCGCCTCACGAGCAGTACGTC. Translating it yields CASSGDGAPHEQYV.

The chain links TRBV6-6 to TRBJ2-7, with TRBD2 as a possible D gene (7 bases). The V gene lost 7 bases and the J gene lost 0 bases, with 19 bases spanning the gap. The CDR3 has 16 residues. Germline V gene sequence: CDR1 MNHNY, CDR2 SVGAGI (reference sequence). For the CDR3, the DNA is TGTGCCAGCAACCTGGGGGCTAGCGGAAACTCCTACGAGCAGTACTTC. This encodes CASNLGASGNSYEQYF.

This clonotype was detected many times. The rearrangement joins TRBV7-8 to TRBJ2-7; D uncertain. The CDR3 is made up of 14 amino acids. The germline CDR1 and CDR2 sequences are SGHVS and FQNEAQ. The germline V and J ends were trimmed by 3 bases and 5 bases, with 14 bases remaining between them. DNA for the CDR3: TGTGCCAGCAGCTTCCAGCCTACGACGGACGAGCAGTACTTC. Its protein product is CASSFQPTTDEQYF.